This TCR beta chain appears in the sequencing data of a study of T cell repertoires in cytomegalovirus infection. Overall study findings and caveats: The cumulative frequency of public TCR beta families identified carriers of CMV plus the relevant HLA.

Concerning this clonotype itself: Its specificity is unknown.

V shed 7 bases and J 4 bases; nucleotides not matched to a gene: 9. The CDR3 spans 16 residues. Germline loops: CDR1 SEHNR, CDR2 FQNEAQ (reference sequence). TCRdb reanalysed the reads using MiXCR and keeps one entry per CDR3 protein. Of about 920,000 distinct CDR3 sequences in the sample, about a third were seen once. Specimen: cultured CD8+ T cells from PBMCs, collected from culture after CMV antigen stimulation. The chain links TRBV7-9 to TRBJ2-2; 10 bases map to TRBD1. The sequence came from a human donor in good health (CMV status not recorded). Some clones in this sample may be carry-over from other donors' samples. In nucleotides, the CDR3 is TGTGCCAGCAACGTTGACAGGGGGCGCGCCACCGGGGAGCTGTTTTTT. Protein sequence: CASNVDRGRATGELFF.